This T cell receptor (beta chain) derives from a study of blood T cell repertoires in COVID-19. Study as a whole: Samples came from the United States, Italy and Spain, spanning acute and convalescent COVID-19. Sample material is recorded as cDNA or gDNA derived from T cells, B-cell-depleted T cells, or PBMCs.

This CDR3 contains 14 residues. With V trimmed by 7 bases and J by 4 bases, 5 bases remained unmatched. CDR1 MNHEY and CDR2 SVGAGI come from the germline V gene. Authors' data handling: Counts of nucleated cells, estimated from reference gene primer amplification, were obtained. Method: immunoSEQ multiplex PCR; TCRdb's copy keeps in-frame clones and lacks some. V and J calls and clone size are given by that table; D and trimming were obtained from the DNA. The sample has about 95,000 clones; about 89% are singletons. The sequenced material came from peripheral blood. This chain links TRBV6-5 with TRBJ1-3; 9 nucleotides agree with TRBD1. The clonotype was recovered from a woman between 45 and 60 years old in a cohort sampled during active COVID-19. CDR3 in amino acids: CASTDRGFGNTIYF. The CDR3 nucleotides are TGTGCCAGCACGGACAGGGGATTCGGAAACACCATATATTTT.